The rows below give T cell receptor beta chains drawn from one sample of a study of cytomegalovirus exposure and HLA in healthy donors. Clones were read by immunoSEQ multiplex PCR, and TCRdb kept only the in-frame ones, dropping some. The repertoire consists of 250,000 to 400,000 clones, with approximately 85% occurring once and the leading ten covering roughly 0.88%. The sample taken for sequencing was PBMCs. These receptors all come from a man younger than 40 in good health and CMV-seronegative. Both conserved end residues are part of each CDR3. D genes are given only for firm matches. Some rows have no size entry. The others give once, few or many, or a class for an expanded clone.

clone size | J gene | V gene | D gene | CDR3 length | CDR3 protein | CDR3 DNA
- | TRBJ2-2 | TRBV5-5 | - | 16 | CASSLAVTVNTGELFF | TGTGCCAGCAGCTTGGCAGTGACAGTCAACACCGGGGAGCTGTTTTTT
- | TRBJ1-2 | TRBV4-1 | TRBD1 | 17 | CASSPRTGGWQDAGYTF | TGCGCCAGCAGCCCGCGGACAGGGGGTTGGCAAGATGCTGGCTACACCTTC
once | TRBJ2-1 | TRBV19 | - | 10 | CATRGNEQFF | TGTGCCACCAGGGGAAATGAGCAGTTCTTC
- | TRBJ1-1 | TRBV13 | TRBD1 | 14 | CASSSGTGLTEAFF | TGTGCCAGCAGCTCCGGGACAGGGCTTACTGAAGCTTTCTTT
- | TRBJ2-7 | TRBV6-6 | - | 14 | CASSYSQGSHEQYF | TGTGCCAGCAGTTACTCCCAGGGTTCACACGAGCAGTACTTC
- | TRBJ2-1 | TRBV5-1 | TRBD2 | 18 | CASRDPAGEKSSYNEQFF | TGCGCCAGCAGGGATCCCGCGGGGGAAAAGAGCTCCTACAATGAGCAGTTCTTC
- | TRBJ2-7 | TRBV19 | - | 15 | CASSIDGSRANEQYF | TGTGCCAGTAGTATAGATGGTAGCCGCGCCAACGAGCAGTACTTC
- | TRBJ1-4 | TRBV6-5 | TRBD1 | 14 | CASSLGGASEKLFF | TGTGCCAGCAGCCTAGGGGGCGCGAGTGAAAAACTGTTTTTT
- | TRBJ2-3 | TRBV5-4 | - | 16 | CASSLESPVSTDTQYF | TGTGCCAGCAGCTTGGAATCCCCAGTCAGCACAGATACGCAGTATTTT
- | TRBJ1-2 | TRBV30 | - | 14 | CAWSPTGTNYGYTF | TGTGCCTGGAGTCCAACAGGAACTAACTATGGCTACACCTTC
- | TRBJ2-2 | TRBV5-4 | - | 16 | CASSPSIWDSTGELFF | TGTGCCAGCAGCCCCTCAATATGGGACTCCACCGGGGAGCTGTTTTTT
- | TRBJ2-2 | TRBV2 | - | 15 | CASSAPDRNTGELFF | TGTGCCAGCAGCGCTCCGGACAGGAACACCGGGGAGCTGTTTTTT
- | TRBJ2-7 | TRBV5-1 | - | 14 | CASSSDGPRDEQYF | TGCGCCAGCTCCTCAGACGGGCCGAGGGACGAGCAGTACTTC
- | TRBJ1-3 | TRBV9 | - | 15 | CASTRWGGSGNTIYF | TGTGCCAGCACACGATGGGGAGGTAGTGGAAACACCATATATTTT
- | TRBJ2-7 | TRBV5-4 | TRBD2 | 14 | CASSNGLAAGEQYF | TGTGCCAGCAGCAACGGACTAGCGGCAGGCGAGCAGTACTTC
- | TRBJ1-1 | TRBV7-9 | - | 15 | CASDSTLQGYTEAFF | TGTGCCAGCGACTCAACACTCCAGGGATACACTGAAGCTTTCTTT
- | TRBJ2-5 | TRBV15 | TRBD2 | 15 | CATSVLAGLQETQYF | TGTGCCACCAGCGTCCTAGCGGGGCTCCAAGAGACCCAGTACTTC
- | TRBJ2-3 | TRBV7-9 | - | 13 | CASSLAGLNTQYF | TGTGCCAGCAGCTTAGCGGGGCTCAATACGCAGTATTTT
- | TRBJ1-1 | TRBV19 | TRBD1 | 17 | CASFLTAGQGMNTEAFF | TGTGCCAGTTTCCTTACTGCGGGACAGGGGATGAACACTGAAGCTTTCTTT
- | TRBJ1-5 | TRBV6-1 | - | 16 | CASSEGAGVSNQPQHF | TGTGCCAGCAGTGAAGGGGCAGGGGTGAGCAATCAGCCCCAGCATTTT
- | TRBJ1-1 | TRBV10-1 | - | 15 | CASSESRGGGTEAFF | TGCGCCAGCAGTGAGTCACGGGGAGGGGGCACTGAAGCTTTCTTT
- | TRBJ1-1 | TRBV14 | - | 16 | CASSQGLTSGYTEAFF | TGTGCCAGCAGCCAAGGTCTGACGAGCGGGTACACTGAAGCTTTCTTT